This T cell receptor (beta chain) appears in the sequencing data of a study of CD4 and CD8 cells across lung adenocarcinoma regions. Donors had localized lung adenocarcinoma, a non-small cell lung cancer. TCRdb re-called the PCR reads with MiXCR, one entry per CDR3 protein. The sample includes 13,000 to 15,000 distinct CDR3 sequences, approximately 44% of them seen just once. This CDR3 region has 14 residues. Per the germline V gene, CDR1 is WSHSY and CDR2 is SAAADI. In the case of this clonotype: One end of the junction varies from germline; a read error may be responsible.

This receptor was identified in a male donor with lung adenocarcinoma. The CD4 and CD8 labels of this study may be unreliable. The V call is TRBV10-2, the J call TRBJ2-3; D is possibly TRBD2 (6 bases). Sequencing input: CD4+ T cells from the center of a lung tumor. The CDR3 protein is CAGSGRAHTETQYF. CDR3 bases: TGTGCGGGCAGCGGGCGAGCGCACACAGAGACCCAGTATTTT.